This T cell receptor beta chain was recovered during a study of cytomegalovirus exposure and HLA in healthy donors. Whole-study context: The 100 million to 120 million unique TCR beta sequences, from about 179 million T cells, were found by an earlier analysis. Researchers found that around 80% of 350 to 500 genotyped donors fell within the Caucasian-associated ancestry cluster.

V trimming: 4 bases; J trimming: 2 bases; junction bases outside the gene matches: 4. Germline CDR1 reads LGHNA; CDR2 reads YSLEER. The CDR3 is made up of 14 amino acids. The study ran its PCR with 60 Vbeta and 13 Jbeta primers. Some clones are missing from TCRdb's copy, which holds only in-frame ones; the method was immunoSEQ multiplex PCR. The data hold about 140,000 clones, with 75% to 90% observed a single time. Sequencing was carried out using PBMCs. This clonotype was obtained from a woman younger than 45 in good health and CMV-seronegative. The chain employs TRBV4-3 and TRBJ2-7, with 8 nucleotides matching TRBD2. The CDR3 nucleotides are TGCGCCAGCAGCCGTAGCGGGAATACCTACGAGCAGTACTTC. Amino acid sequence: CASSRSGNTYEQYF.